This T cell receptor (beta chain) was captured in a study of tumor-infiltrating lymphocytes in primary liver carcinoma. Constant-region priming of around 500 ng total RNA yielded TCR beta cDNA. Investigators got TCR beta libraries out of three nested multiplex PCR rounds, done with slightly modified ARM-PCR. Use of TRBV1-TRBV30 forward primers with a C-beta reverse primer characterized the first two PCR rounds, which lasted roughly 9 cycles each. TCRdb ran MiXCR on the multiplex PCR reads and lists one entry per CDR3 protein. The sample consists of around 120,000 distinct CDR3 sequences, roughly 75% of them appearing once. Co-extracted RNA and DNA came from roughly 21-30 mg of unsorted bulk tissue. This clonotype was seen many times. The V and J ends lost 4 bases and 0 bases, in that order; junction bases with no gene match: 16. CDR3 length: 19 amino acids. The germline CDR1 and CDR2 sequences are SGHRS and YFSETQ.

The chain recombines TRBV5-1 with TRBJ1-5, with 7 bases that match TRBD1. Sequenced material: tumor-adjacent normal liver tissue. This clonotype was sampled from a woman aged 55-70 years with primary liver carcinoma and hepatitis B virus infection. The CDR3 sequence is CASSTGQVLSIASNQPQHF. The CDR3 region has the DNA TGCGCCAGCAGCACCGGACAGGTTCTTTCCATCGCTAGCAATCAGCCCCAGCATTTT.